In this sample, the clone carrying this TCR beta chain turned up many times. Antigen specificity is unknown. All unsorted peripheral T cells were captured because whole blood was used without fractionation. The entry originates in a study of HIV-infected patients and healthy controls. Study-level results: In HIV-infected patients, the apparent post-therapy Gini index recovery did not replicate in size-matched data.

Alpha and beta constant-region primers primed reverse transcription of approximately 0.55 ug RNA. Each of the alpha and beta chains got its own library through chain-specific third strand synthesis with indices. Using its own MiXCR run on the 5' RACE reads, TCRdb lists one record per CDR3 protein. The table has more than 15,000 distinct CDR3 sequences, about 5.4% seen once; the top ten hold about 2%. This receptor was obtained from an adult in good health. Specimen: blood.

CDR3 loop: CATLPPGQPTNTDTQYF. As DNA, the CDR3 is TGTGCCACCTTACCCCCGGGACAGCCCACAAACACAGATACGCAGTATTTT. The chain links TRBV6-6 to TRBJ2-3; 7 bases match TRBD1. The CDR3 has 17 amino acids. The ends lost 10 bases at V and 2 bases at J; junction bases unmatched: 18. CDR1 MNHNY and CDR2 SVGAGI come from the germline V gene (reference sequence).